This T cell receptor beta chain emerged from a study of cytomegalovirus exposure and HLA in healthy donors. Whole-study context: A later analysis reported the approximately 120 validation repertoires used the same platform as the approximately 660 first-cohort repertoires.

The CDR3 spans 12 residues. Trimming took off 2 bases at V and 8 bases at J, with 7 bases between the two ends. CDR1 and CDR2 from the germline V gene are LGHNA and YNFKEQ. Regarding the study as a whole: Confirmation was obtained in vitro that a few CMV-associated chains are specific for CMV antigens. The study put about 180 TCR beta chains on its list as cytomegalovirus-associated. Subsequent analysis of the 110 or so validation repertoires found a tendency for first-cohort TCR clusters to co-occur.

Notes on this clone: Its antigen is still unknown.

The repertoire was sequenced with immunoSEQ multiplex PCR; TCRdb's copy has only in-frame clones and lacks some. This sample yields under 200,000 clones, of which more than 80% are seen a single time; roughly 3% belongs to the top ten. The V gene is TRBV4-2, the J gene TRBJ2-1, with D hard to call. The sample comprised PBMCs. This sequence was found in a woman aged 18-35 years in good health and CMV-seropositive. Written as DNA, the CDR3 is TGTGCCAGCAGCCAAAACTTGTATGAGCAGTTCTTC. Translating it yields CASSQNLYEQFF.